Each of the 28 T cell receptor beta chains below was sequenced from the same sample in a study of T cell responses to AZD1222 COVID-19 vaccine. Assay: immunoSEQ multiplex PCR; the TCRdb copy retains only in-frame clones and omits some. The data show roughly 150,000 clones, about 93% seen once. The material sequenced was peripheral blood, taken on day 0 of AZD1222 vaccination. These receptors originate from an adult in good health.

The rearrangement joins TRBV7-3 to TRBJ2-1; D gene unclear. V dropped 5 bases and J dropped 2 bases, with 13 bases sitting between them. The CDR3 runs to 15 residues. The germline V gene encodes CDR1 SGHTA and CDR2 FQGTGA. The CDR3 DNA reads TGTGCCAGCAGCCTTGGGCTAAGCGCCTACAATGAGCAGTTCTTC. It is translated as CASSLGLSAYNEQFF.

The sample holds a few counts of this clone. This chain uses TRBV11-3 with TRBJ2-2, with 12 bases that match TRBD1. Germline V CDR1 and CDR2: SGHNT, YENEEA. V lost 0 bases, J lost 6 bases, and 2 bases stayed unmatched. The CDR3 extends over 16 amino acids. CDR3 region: CASSLEGQGASGELFF. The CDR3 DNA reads TGTGCCAGCAGCTTAGAGGGACAGGGGGCATCCGGGGAGCTGTTTTTT.

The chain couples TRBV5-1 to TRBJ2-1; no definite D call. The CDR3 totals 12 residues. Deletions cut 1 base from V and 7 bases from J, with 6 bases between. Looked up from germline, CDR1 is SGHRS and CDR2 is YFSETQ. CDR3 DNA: TGCGCCAGCAGCTTGATAAGGAATGAGCAGTTCTTC. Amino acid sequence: CASSLIRNEQFF.

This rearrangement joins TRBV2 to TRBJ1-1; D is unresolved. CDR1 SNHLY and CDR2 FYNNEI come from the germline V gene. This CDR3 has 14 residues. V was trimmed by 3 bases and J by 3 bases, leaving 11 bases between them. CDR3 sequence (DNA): TGTGCCAGCAGTGATACCTCCGGGTACACTGAAGCTTTCTTT. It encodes CASSDTSGYTEAFF.

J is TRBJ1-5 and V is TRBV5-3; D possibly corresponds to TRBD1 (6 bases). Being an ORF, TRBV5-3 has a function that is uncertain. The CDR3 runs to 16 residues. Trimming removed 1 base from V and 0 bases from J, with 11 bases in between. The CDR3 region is CARSLIRDTSNQPQHF. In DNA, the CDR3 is TGTGCCAGAAGCTTGATCCGGGACACTAGCAATCAGCCCCAGCATTTT.

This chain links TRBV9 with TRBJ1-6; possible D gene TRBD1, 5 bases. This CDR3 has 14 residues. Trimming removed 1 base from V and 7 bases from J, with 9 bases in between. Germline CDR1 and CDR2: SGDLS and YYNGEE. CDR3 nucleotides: TGTGCCAGCAGCGTAATGGGGGAAAATTCACCCCTCCACTTT. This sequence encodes CASSVMGENSPLHF. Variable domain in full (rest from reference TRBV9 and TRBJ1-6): DSGVTQTPKHLITATGQRVTLRCSPRSGDLSVYWYQQSLDQGLQFLIQYYNGEERAKGNILERFSAQQFPDLHSELNLSSLELGDSALYFCASSVMGENSPLHFGNGTRLTVT.

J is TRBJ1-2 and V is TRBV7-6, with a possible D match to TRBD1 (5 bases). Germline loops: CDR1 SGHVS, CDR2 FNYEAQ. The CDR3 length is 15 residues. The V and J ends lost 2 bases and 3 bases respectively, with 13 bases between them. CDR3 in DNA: TGTGCCAGCAGCTTATTGGGGGGTGCAGACTATGGCTACACCTTC. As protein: CASSLLGGADYGYTF.

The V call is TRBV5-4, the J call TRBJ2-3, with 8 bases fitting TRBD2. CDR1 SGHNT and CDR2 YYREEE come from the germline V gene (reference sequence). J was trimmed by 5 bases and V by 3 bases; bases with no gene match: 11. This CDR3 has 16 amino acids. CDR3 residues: CASSSGGAAGGDTQYF. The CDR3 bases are TGTGCCAGCAGCTCTGGGGGGGCCGCGGGAGGAGATACGCAGTATTTT.

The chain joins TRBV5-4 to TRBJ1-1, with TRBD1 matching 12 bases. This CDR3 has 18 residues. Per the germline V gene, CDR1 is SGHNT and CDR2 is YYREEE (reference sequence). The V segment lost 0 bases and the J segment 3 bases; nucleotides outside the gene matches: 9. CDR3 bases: TGTGCCAGCAGCTTGGACGTGGGACAGGGGGCAGCGCACACTGAAGCTTTCTTT. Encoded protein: CASSLDVGQGAAHTEAFF.

The CDR3 nucleotides are TGTGCCAGTAGTGGGGGCCAGGGAAGATTGGAAGCTTTCTTT. It specifies CASSGGQGRLEAFF. The chain joins TRBV19 to TRBJ1-1; a possible D gene is TRBD1 (6 bases). Trimming took 5 bases from V and 8 from J, leaving 18 bases between them. This CDR3 contains 14 residues. Germline V CDR1 and CDR2: LNHDA, SQIVND (reference sequence).

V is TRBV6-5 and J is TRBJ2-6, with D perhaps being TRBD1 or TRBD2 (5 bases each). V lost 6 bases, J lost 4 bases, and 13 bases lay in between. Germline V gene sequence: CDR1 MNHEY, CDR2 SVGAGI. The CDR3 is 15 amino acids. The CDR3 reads CASSRGVGGANVLTF. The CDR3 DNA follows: TGTGCCAGCAGCCGGGGCGTTGGGGGGGCCAACGTCCTGACTTTC.

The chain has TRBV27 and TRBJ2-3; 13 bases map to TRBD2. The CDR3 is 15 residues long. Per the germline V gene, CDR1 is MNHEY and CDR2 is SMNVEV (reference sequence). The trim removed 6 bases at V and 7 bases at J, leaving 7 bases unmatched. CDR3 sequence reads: CASSPLAGGQYTQYF. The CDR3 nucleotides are TGTGCCAGCAGCCCACTAGCGGGGGGGCAATATACGCAGTATTTT.

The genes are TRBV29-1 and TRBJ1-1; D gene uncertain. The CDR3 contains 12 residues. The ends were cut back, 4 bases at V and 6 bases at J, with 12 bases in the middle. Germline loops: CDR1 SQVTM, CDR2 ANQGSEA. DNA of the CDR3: TGCAGCGTTGTGTTTCAGGCCCCTGAAGCTTTCTTT. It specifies CSVVFQAPEAFF.

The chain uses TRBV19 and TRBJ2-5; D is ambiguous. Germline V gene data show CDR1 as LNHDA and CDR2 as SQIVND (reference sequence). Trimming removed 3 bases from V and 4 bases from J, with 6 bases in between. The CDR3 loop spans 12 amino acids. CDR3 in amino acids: CASSMRPETQYF. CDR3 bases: TGTGCCAGTAGTATGCGGCCAGAGACCCAGTACTTC.

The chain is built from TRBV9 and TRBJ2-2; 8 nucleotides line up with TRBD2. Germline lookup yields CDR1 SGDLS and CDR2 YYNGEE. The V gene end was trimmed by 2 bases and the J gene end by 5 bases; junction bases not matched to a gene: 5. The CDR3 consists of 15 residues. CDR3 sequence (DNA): TGTGCCAGCAGCGTCGGGGGGGCGGCGACCGGGGAGCTGTTTTTT. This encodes CASSVGGAATGELFF.

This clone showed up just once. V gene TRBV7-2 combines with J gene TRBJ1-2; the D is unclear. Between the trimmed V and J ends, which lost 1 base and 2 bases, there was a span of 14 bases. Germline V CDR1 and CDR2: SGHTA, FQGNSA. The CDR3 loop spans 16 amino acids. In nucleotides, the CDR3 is TGTGCCAGCAGCTTAGAGATAAACCGGAAGAACTATGGCTACACCTTC. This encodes CASSLEINRKNYGYTF.

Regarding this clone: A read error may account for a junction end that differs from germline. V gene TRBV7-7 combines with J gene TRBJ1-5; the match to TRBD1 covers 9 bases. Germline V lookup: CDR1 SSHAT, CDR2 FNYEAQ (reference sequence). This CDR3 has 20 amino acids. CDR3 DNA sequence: TGTGCTAGCAGCTTAGCCGCTGGGACAGGGATTATCCTCGTAAATCAGCCCCAGCATTTT. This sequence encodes CASSLAAGTGIILVNQPQHF.

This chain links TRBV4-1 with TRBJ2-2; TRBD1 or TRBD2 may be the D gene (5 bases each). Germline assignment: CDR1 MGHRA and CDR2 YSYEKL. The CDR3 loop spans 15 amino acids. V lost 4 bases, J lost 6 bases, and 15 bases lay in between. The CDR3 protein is CASSPTVLGAGELFF. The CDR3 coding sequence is TGCGCCAGCAGCCCCACCGTCCTGGGGGCCGGGGAGCTGTTTTTT.

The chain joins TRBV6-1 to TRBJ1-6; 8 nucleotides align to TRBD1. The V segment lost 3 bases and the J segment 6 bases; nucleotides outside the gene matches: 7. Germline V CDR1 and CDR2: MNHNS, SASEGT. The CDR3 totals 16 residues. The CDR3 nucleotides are TGTGCCAGCAGTGAGAGAATAGGACAGGGTAATTCACCCCTCCACTTT. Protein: CASSERIGQGNSPLHF.

The CDR3 sequence is CARSPNGVSSYEQYF. The CDR3 region has the DNA TGTGCCAGAAGCCCAAATGGTGTGAGCTCCTACGAGCAGTACTTC. The chain combines TRBV5-3 with TRBJ2-7; no definite D call. TRBV5-3 belongs to the ORF category, with a function that is uncertain. The ends were cut back, 4 bases at V and 0 bases at J, with 14 bases in the middle. The CDR3 contains 15 residues.

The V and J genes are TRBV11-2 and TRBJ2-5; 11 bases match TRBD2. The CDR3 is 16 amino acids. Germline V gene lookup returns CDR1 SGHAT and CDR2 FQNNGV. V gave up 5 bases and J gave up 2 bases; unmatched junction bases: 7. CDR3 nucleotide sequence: TGTGCCAGCAGCCGCGTATCTAGCGGGGGGCAAGAGACCCAGTACTTC. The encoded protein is CASSRVSSGGQETQYF.

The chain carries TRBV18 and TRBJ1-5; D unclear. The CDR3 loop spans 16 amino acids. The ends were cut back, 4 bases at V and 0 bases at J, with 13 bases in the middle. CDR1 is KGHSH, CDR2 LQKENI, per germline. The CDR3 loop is CASSHMGSNSNQPQHF. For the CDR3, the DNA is TGTGCCAGCTCACACATGGGGAGCAATAGCAATCAGCCCCAGCATTTT.

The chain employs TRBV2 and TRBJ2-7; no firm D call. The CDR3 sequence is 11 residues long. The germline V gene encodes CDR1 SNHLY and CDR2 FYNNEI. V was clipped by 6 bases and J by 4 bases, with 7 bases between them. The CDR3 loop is CASRVEYEQYF. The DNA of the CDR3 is TGTGCCAGCAGGGTAGAATACGAGCAGTACTTC.

CDR3 in DNA: TGTGCCAGCAGCCAAGCTAACTATGGCTACACCTTC. Amino acids: CASSQANYGYTF. The chain has TRBV2 and TRBJ1-2; D uncertain. Germline CDR1 is SNHLY and CDR2 is FYNNEI. Trimming took off 6 bases at V and 0 bases at J, with 5 bases between the two ends. The CDR3 sequence is 12 residues long.

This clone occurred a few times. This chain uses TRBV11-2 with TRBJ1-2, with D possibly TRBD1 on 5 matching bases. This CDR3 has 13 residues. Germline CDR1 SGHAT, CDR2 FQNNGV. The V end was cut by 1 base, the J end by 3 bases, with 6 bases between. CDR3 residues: CASSLAGHYGYTF. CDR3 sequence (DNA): TGTGCCAGCAGCTTAGCAGGGCACTATGGCTACACCTTC.

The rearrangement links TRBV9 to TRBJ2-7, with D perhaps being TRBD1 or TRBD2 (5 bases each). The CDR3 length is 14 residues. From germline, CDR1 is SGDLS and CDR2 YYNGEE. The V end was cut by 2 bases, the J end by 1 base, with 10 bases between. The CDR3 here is CASSVGAISYEQYF. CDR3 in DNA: TGTGCCAGCAGCGTCGGGGCCATTTCCTACGAGCAGTACTTC.

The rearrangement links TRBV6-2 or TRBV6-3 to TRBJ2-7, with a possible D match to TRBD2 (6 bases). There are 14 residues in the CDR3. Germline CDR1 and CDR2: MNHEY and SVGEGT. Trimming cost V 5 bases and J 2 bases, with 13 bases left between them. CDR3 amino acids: CASSRLARTYEQYF. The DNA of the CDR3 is TGTGCCAGCAGTAGGCTAGCGAGGACCTACGAGCAGTACTTC.

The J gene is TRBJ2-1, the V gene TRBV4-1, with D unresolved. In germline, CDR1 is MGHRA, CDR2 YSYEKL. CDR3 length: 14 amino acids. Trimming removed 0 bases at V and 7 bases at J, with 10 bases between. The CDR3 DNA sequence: TGCGCCAGCAGCCAAGAGCCCAACCTAAATGAGCAGTTCTTC. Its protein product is CASSQEPNLNEQFF.